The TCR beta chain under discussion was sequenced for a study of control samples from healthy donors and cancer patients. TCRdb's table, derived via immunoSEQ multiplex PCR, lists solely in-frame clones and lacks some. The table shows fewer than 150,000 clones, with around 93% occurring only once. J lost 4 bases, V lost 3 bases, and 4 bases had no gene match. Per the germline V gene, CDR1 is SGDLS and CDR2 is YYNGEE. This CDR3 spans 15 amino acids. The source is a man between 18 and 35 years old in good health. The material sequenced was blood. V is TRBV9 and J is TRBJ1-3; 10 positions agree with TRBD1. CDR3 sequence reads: CASSARTGGGNTIYF. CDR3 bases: TGTGCCAGCAGCGCGAGGACAGGGGGAGGAAACACCATATATTTT.